The 10 T cell receptor beta chains in this list originate from one sample, sequenced in a study of T cells in Graves' hyperthyroidism and ophthalmopathy. Amplification targeted TCR beta CDR3 regions from RNA transcripts. The HTBI primer set was used in a first-round RT-PCR of the TCR CDR3. TCRdb re-analysed the multiplex PCR reads in MiXCR, keeping a single row per CDR3 protein. The data show roughly 570,000 distinct CDR3 sequences, approximately 15% seen once. The specimen was blood. Receptors were obtained from a woman aged 25 to 39 with Graves' hyperthyroidism.

The chain is built from TRBV20-1 and TRBJ1-6; D is perhaps TRBD1 (5 bases). Germline CDR1 reads DFQATT; CDR2 reads SNEGSKA (reference sequence). The CDR3 covers 16 residues. V lost 0 bases and J lost 6, with 15 bases in between. As DNA, the CDR3 is TGCAGTGCTAGAGAAGCAGGGATGGTGGCTAATTCACCCCTCCACTTT. Its protein product is CSAREAGMVANSPLHF.

This clonotype appeared many times. The rearrangement links TRBV20-1 to TRBJ2-1; 10 bases line up with TRBD1. Germline lookup yields CDR1 DFQATT and CDR2 SNEGSKA (reference sequence). The CDR3 loop spans 14 amino acids. V gave up 3 bases and J gave up 7 bases; unmatched junction bases: 6. The CDR3 bases are TGCAGTGCTAGGGCGACAGGGGGCTTGAATGAGCAGTTCTTC. Protein sequence: CSARATGGLNEQFF.

This clonotype was detected many times. The chain is built from TRBV2 and TRBJ1-1; D may be TRBD1 (5 bases). The CDR3 has 14 amino acids. Germline CDR1 SNHLY, CDR2 FYNNEI. Trimming took 11 bases from V and 0 from J, leaving 16 bases between them. The CDR3 DNA follows: TGTGCCTCGCTAGCCGGGACCTTGAACACTGAAGCTTTCTTT. As protein: CASLAGTLNTEAFF.

This clonotype was detected ten times or more. The chain uses TRBV6-1 and TRBJ2-3, with D tentatively TRBD2 (6 bases). This CDR3 has 15 residues. The V end was cut by 6 bases, the J end by 0 bases, with 13 bases between. Germline V CDR1 and CDR2: MNHNS, SASEGT. The CDR3 nucleotides read TGTGCCAGCAGGCTGACTAGACCTAGCACAGATACGCAGTATTTT. Amino acids: CASRLTRPSTDTQYF.

This clonotype was seen repeatedly, ten times or more. The chain carries TRBV28 and TRBJ1-5, with TRBD1 matching 8 bases. Germline CDR1 MDHEN, CDR2 SYDVKM. CDR3 size: 17 residues. The junction had 13 bases not matched to a gene; V was cut back by 4 bases and J by 5 bases. For the CDR3, the DNA is TGTGCCAGCAGTTCCCCATCGCTGGACAGGGAACATCAGCCCCAGCATTTT. Protein sequence: CASSSPSLDREHQPQHF.

This clonotype was observed at least ten times. The V call is TRBV5-5, the J call TRBJ2-1; tentative D call: TRBD2 (6 bases). V lost 1 base and J 2 bases, leaving 10 bases between the germline ends. The CDR3 has 15 amino acids. Germline assignment: CDR1 SGHKS and CDR2 YYEKEE (reference sequence). The CDR3 nucleotides read TGTGCCAGCAGCTTGCGGGAGACTACCTACAATGAGCAGTTCTTC. Protein: CASSLRETTYNEQFF.

This clonotype came up many times. The chain links TRBV5-1 to TRBJ2-2, with 7 bases matching TRBD1. The CDR3 consists of 15 residues. Trimming at V came to 7 bases and at J to 3 bases, leaving 9 bases not matched to a gene. Germline CDR1 and CDR2: SGHRS and YFSETQ. The CDR3 coding sequence is TGCGCCAGCCGGCGACAGGGAGAGGACACCGGGGAGCTGTTTTTT. Residues: CASRRQGEDTGELFF.

About this clonotype itself: One end of the junction fails to match germline, which may point to a read error. The rearrangement joins TRBV7-7 to TRBJ2-3; no firm D call. CDR1 is SSHAT and CDR2 is FNYEAQ in the germline V gene (reference sequence). The CDR3 loop spans 13 amino acids. CDR3 sequence: CASSLGSLGTQYF. CDR3 nucleotides: TGTGCTAGCAGCTTAGGGTCATTGGGAACGCAGTATTTT.

This clonotype was found once. The chain uses TRBV27 and TRBJ2-3, with 7 nucleotides matching TRBD2. The CDR3 length is 14 residues. J gave up 4 bases and V 5 bases, and 6 bases lay outside the gene matches. CDR1 is MNHEY, CDR2 SMNVEV, per germline (reference sequence). The chain's CDR3 is CASSPPTSSDTQYF. The CDR3 DNA reads as TGTGCCAGCAGTCCACCGACTAGCTCAGATACGCAGTATTTT.

The chain recombines TRBV29-1 with TRBJ1-5; no clear D gene. This CDR3 is 12 amino acids long. Per the germline V gene, CDR1 is SQVTM and CDR2 is ANQGSEA. Trimming cost V 0 bases and J 5 bases, with 5 bases left between them. The CDR3 region is CSVEDGDQPQHF. CDR3 DNA sequence: TGCAGCGTTGAAGACGGGGATCAGCCCCAGCATTTT. Filled out from reference TRBV29-1 and TRBJ1-5, the complete variable domain reads SAVISQKPSRDICQRGTSLTIQCQVDSQVTMMFWYRQQPGQSLTLIATANQGSEATYESGFVIDKFPISRPNLTFSTLTVSNMSPEDSSIYLCSVEDGDQPQHFGDGTRLSIL.